The clone carrying this T cell receptor beta chain was counted only a few times. The data were obtained in a study of blood T cell repertoires in COVID-19. Turning to the study itself: PBMCs, B-cell-depleted T cells, or T cells were the source of the cDNA or gDNA that made up the material.

The CDR3 consists of 15 residues. Between the trimmed V and J ends, which lost 3 bases and 6 bases, there was a span of 17 bases. Germline-derived CDR1 and CDR2 are KGHSH and LQKENI. TCRdb's copy holds only in-frame clones and misses some; the assay was immunoSEQ multiplex PCR. The sample has roughly 70,000 clones; 75% to 80% are singletons. The receptor comes from a human donor in a cohort sampled during active COVID-19. The sample was peripheral blood. The chain links TRBV18 to TRBJ1-2, with no clear D. CDR3 sequence (DNA): TGTGCCAGCTCACCCAAAGACGGCGACTTAGATGGCTACACCTTC. The encoded protein is CASSPKDGDLDGYTF.